Below, 7 T cell receptor beta chains from the same sample are listed, as sequenced in a study of tumor-infiltrating lymphocytes in primary liver carcinoma. The roughly 18-32 mg bulk tissue piece was not sorted before simultaneous RNA and DNA extraction. A constant-region primer served to make TCR beta cDNA from about 0.45 ug total RNA. Sequencing libraries for TCR beta derived from three nested multiplex PCR rounds that used slightly modified ARM-PCR. Rounds one and two of PCR, each of 10 to 11 cycles, were primed with TRBV1-TRBV30 forward primers and a C-beta reverse primer. In TCRdb, the multiplex PCR reads were re-called with MiXCR into one record per CDR3 protein. The sample has roughly 32,000 distinct CDR3 sequences; roughly 78% are singletons. The sequenced sample was liver tumor tissue from sampling region 3. The subset denotes: tumor region T3, left-lateral pole. The receptors were sampled from a woman aged 25-40 years with primary liver carcinoma and hepatitis B virus infection.

Details on this clonotype: A read error may be the cause here, since a much bigger clone is one base away. V is TRBV11-3 and J is TRBJ2-3, with D unclear. Germline lookup yields CDR1 SGHNT and CDR2 YENEEA. This CDR3 contains 12 residues. The CDR3 DNA sequence: TGTGCCAGCAGCTTAGGTGTGGATACGCACTATTTT. Translation: CASSLGVDTHYF.

With regard to this clonotype: An end of the junction does not agree with germline; a read error may underlie this. This sequence joins TRBV6-5 and TRBJ2-5; D might be TRBD1 or TRBD2, each matching 5 bases. Germline CDR1 and CDR2: MNHEY and SVGAGI. There are 13 residues in the CDR3. The CDR3 protein is CVSSIDRGLTQYF. In DNA form, the CDR3 reads TGTGTCAGCAGTATCGACAGAGGGCTGACCCAGTACTTC.

The chain uses TRBV11-2 and TRBJ2-5, with TRBD2 identical over 12 bases. The CDR3 is 16 residues long. Germline V gene sequence: CDR1 SGHAT, CDR2 FQNNGV. The CDR3: CVSSPIGLAGIKTQYF. CDR3 in DNA: TGTGTAAGCAGCCCGATCGGACTAGCGGGAATAAAGACCCAGTACTTC.

This clonotype came up many times. The rearrangement uses TRBV11-3 and TRBJ2-1; 9 bases line up with TRBD2. Germline V lookup: CDR1 SGHNT, CDR2 YENEEA. The V and J ends lost 1 base and 10 bases, in that order; junction bases with no gene match: 8. CDR3 length equals 15 residues. The chain's CDR3 is CASSLGSSGKLEQFF. The CDR3 DNA is TGTGCCAGCAGCTTAGGATCTAGCGGGAAGCTCGAGCAGTTCTTC.

A word on this clonotype: A read error is possible here, since a much larger clone lies one base away. DNA for the CDR3: TGTGCCAGCATTATAAGACCGGGACATCGGAACACTGAAGCTTTCTTT. It encodes CASIIRPGHRNTEAFF. The chain couples TRBV6-5 to TRBJ1-1; D perhaps matches TRBD1 (6 bases). The V gene lost 7 bases and the J gene lost 1 base, with 19 bases spanning the gap. This CDR3 comprises 16 residues. CDR1 and CDR2 (germline): MNHEY, SVGAGI.

On this clonotype itself: Being one base from a much bigger clone, this may be a read error. The rearrangement uses TRBV5-1 and TRBJ2-7; perhaps TRBD1 as D (6 bases). Germline-derived CDR1 and CDR2 are SGHRS and YFSETQ. The CDR3 has 13 amino acids. The CDR3 here is CTSSWDKACEQYF. The CDR3 DNA is TGCACCAGCAGCTGGGACAAGGCCTGCGAGCAGTACTTC.

As to this clonotype: The junction shows a germline mismatch at one end, possibly a read error. The rearrangement uses TRBV15 and TRBJ2-5, with D tentatively TRBD2 (6 bases). There are 13 residues in the CDR3. Per germline, CDR1 LNHNV and CDR2 YYDKDF (reference sequence). The CDR3 DNA is TGTGTCACCAGCAGAGATGGGAGGGAGACCCAGTACTTC. As protein: CVTSRDGRETQYF. Using reference TRBV15 and TRBJ2-5 for the parts outside the CDR3, the full variable domain is DAMVIQNPRYQVTQFGKPVTLSCSQTLNHNVMYWYQQKSSQAPKLLFHYYDKDFNNEADTPDNFQSRRPNTSFCFLDIRSPGLGDTAMYLCVTSRDGRETQYFGPGTRLLVL.